This T cell receptor beta chain was found in a study of blood T cell repertoires in COVID-19. Study-level background: In each case, the material was cDNA or gDNA derived from T cells, B-cell-depleted T cells, or PBMCs.

Trimming shortened V by 6 bases and J by 0 bases, and 9 bases separated the two germline ends. CDR1 MDHEN and CDR2 SYDVKM come from the germline V gene. This CDR3 comprises 14 residues. Authors' processing steps: Estimated nucleated cell counts came from reference gene primer amplification. Only in-frame clones appear in the TCRdb table, and some are missing; sequencing was by immunoSEQ multiplex PCR. That table gives V, J and clone size, and the DNA gave D and trimming. The sample holds fewer than 350,000 clones, roughly 87% seen once. Participant-reported clinical history was the basis for cohort assignment.

The TCR comes from a woman younger than 45 who had recovered from COVID-19. V is TRBV28 and J is TRBJ1-5; TRBD1 is a possible D gene (5 bases). The specimen sequenced was PBMCs or T cells enriched from blood (not recorded which). The CDR3 bases are TGTGCCAGCAGCCAGGGTCATAGCAATCAGCCCCAGCATTTT. Protein product: CASSQGHSNQPQHF.